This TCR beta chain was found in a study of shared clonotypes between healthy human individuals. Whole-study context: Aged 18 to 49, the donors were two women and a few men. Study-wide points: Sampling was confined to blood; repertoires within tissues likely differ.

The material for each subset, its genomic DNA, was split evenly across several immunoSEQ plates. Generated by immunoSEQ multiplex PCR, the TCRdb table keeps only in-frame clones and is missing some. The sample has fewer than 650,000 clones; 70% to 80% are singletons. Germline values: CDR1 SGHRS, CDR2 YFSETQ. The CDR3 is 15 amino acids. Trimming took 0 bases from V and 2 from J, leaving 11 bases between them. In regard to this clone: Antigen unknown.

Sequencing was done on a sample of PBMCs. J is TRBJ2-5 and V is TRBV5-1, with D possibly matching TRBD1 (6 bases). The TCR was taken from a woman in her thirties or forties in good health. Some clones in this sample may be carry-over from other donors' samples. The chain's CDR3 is CASSLAKDSQETQYF. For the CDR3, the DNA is TGCGCCAGCAGCTTGGCTAAGGACAGTCAAGAGACCCAGTACTTC.